The sequence of this T cell receptor (beta chain) was determined in a study of cytomegalovirus exposure and HLA in healthy donors. Using immunoSEQ multiplex PCR, the repertoire was profiled, and TCRdb retains in-frame clones only, with some absent. The sample lists around 300,000 clones, around 90% seen once, with around 0.96% in the top ten. Separate from the approximately 720-subject first cohort was the roughly 130-subject validation cohort, to which the donors belonged. The source of this sequence is a man aged 30 to 45 in good health and CMV-seronegative. Sequencing was carried out using PBMCs.

The DNA for the CDR3 is TGCGCCAGCAGACAGGGGCCCTATGGCTACACCTTC. This codes for CASRQGPYGYTF. The chain couples TRBV10-2 to TRBJ1-2; TRBD1 matches at 7 bases. The CDR3 runs to 12 residues. In germline, CDR1 is WSHSY, CDR2 SAAADI. Trimming cost V 6 bases and J 4 bases; bases outside gene matches: 2.